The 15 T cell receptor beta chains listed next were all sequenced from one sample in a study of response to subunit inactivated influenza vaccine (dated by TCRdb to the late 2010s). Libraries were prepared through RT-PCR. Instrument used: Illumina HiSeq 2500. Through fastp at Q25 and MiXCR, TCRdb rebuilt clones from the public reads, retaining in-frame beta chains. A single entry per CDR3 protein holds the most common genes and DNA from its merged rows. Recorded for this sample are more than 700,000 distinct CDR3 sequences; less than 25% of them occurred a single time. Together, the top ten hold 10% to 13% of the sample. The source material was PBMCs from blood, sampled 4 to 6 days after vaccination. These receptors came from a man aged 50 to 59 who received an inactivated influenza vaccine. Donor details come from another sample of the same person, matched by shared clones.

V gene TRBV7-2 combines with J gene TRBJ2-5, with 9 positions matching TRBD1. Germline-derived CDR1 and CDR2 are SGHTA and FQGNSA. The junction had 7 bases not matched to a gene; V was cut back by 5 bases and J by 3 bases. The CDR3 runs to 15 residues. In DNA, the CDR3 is TGTGCCAGCAGCACCCCGGACAGGGGAGAAGAGACCCAGTACTTC. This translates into CASSTPDRGEETQYF.

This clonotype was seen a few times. The CDR3 nucleotides are TGTGCCAGCTCACCCTTAACCGGGACAGGGGGTGAAAAACTGTTTTTT. It specifies CASSPLTGTGGEKLFF. This chain joins TRBV18 and TRBJ1-4; TRBD1 matches 11 bases. The V gene end was trimmed by 3 bases and the J gene end by 7 bases; junction bases not matched to a gene: 7. Germline values: CDR1 KGHSH, CDR2 LQKENI. This CDR3 is built from 16 residues. Using reference TRBV18 and TRBJ1-4 for the parts outside the CDR3, the full variable domain is NAGVMQNPRHLVRRRGQEARLRCSPMKGHSHVYWYRQLPEEGLKFMVYLQKENIIDESGMPKERFSAEFPKEGPSILRIQQVVRGDSAAYFCASSPLTGTGGEKLFFGSGTQLSVL.

The CDR3 bases are TGTGCCAGCAGCTTAGTACTAGCGGGAGCCGGGGAGCTGTTTTTT. Protein: CASSLVLAGAGELFF. This chain links TRBV11-2 with TRBJ2-2; TRBD2 aligns across 11 bases. CDR3 length: 15 amino acids. Losses at the gene ends were 1 base for V and 6 bases for J; bases not matched to a gene: 1. Germline lookup yields CDR1 SGHAT and CDR2 FQNNGV.

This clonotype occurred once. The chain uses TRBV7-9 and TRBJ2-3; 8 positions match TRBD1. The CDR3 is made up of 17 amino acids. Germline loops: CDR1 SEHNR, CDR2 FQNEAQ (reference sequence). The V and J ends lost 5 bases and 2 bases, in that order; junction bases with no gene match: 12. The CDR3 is CASSGGTGSLPTDTQYF. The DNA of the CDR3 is TGTGCCAGCAGCGGCGGGACAGGTTCACTACCCACAGATACGCAGTATTTT.

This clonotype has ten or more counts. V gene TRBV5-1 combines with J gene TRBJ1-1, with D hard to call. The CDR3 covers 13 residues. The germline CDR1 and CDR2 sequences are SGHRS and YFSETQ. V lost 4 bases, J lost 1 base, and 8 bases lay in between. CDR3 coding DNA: TGCGCCAGCAGCCCTACGACGAACACTGAAGCTTTCTTT. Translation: CASSPTTNTEAFF.

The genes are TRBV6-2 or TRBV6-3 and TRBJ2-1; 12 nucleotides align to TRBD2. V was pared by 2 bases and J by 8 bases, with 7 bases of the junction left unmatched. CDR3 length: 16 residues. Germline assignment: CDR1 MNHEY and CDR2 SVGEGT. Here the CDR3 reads CASSYLTSGRKDEQFF. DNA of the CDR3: TGTGCCAGCAGTTACCTCACTAGCGGGAGGAAAGATGAGCAGTTCTTC.

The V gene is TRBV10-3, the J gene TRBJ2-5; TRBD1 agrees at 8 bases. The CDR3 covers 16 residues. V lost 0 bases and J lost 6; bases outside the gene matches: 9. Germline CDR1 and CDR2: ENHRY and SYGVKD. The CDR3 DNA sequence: TGTGCCATCAGTGAGTCTGTCGGACAGGGTGGGAAGACCCAGTACTTC. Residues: CAISESVGQGGKTQYF.

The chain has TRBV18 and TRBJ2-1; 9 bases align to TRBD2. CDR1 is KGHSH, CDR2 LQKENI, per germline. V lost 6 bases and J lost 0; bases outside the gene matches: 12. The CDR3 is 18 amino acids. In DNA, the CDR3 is TGTGCCAGCTCTCCGGGTATAAGCGGGAGGACCTCCTACAATGAGCAGTTCTTC. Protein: CASSPGISGRTSYNEQFF.

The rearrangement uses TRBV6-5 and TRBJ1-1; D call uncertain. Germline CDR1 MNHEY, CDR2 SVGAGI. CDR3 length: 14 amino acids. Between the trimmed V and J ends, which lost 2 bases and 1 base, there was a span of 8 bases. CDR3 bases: TGTGCCAGCAGTTACCGGCAGGCGAACACTGAAGCTTTCTTT. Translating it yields CASSYRQANTEAFF.

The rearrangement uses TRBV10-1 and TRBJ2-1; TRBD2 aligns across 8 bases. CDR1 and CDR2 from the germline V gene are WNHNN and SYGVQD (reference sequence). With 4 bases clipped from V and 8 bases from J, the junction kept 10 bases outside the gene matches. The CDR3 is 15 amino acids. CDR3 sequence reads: CASSAGLAFIHEQFF. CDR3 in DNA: TGCGCCAGCAGTGCCGGACTAGCCTTTATCCATGAGCAGTTCTTC.

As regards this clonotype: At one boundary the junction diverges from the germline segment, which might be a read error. The CDR3 coding sequence is TGCGCCAGCAGTCGTGGACTAGCGGGAGTATCGTTGGCCGGGGAGCTGTTTTTT. Translating it yields CASSRGLAGVSLAGELFF. This chain uses TRBV6-2 or TRBV6-3 with TRBJ2-2, with 13 bases identical to TRBD2. Germline loops: CDR1 MNHEY, CDR2 SVGEGT. The CDR3 spans 18 residues.

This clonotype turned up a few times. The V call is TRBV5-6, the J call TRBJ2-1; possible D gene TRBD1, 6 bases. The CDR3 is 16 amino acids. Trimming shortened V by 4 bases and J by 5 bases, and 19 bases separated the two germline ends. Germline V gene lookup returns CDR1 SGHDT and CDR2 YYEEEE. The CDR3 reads CASSRPDRLLDNEQFF. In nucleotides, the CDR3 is TGTGCCAGCAGCCGACCAGACAGGCTTTTGGACAATGAGCAGTTCTTC.

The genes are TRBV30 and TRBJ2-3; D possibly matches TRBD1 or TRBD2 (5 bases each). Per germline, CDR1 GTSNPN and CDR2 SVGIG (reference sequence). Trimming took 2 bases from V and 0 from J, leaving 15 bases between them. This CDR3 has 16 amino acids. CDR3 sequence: CAWSPAGTRSTDTQYF. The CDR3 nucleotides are TGTGCCTGGAGTCCGGCCGGGACGCGTAGCACAGATACGCAGTATTTT.

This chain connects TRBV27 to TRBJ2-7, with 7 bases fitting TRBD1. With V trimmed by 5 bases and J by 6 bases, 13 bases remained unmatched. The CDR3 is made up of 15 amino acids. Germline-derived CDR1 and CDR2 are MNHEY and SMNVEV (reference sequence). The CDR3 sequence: CASSLLHDRVAEQYF. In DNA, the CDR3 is TGTGCCAGCAGTCTCCTCCACGACAGGGTGGCCGAGCAGTACTTC.

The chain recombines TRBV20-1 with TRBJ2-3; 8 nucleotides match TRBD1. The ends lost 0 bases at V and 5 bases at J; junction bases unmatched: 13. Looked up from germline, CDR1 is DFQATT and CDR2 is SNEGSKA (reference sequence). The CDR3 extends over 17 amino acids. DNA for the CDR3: TGCAGTGCTAGAGACGACAGGGGCGCCATTGCGGGAGATACGCAGTATTTT. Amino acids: CSARDDRGAIAGDTQYF.